The 3 T cell receptor beta chains reported below all come from one sample, sequenced in a study of blood T cells in healthy people across ages (dated by TCRdb to about 2015). To prepare the library, 5' RACE was applied. Sequencing used an Illumina HiSeq 2500. The second PCR ran for about 6 to 12 cycles and used a J-beta primer mix along with a sample-barcoded 5' primer. The public reads were run again by TCRdb, first through fastp at Q25 and then through MiXCR, and only productive beta chains were kept. Entries are consolidated by CDR3 protein sequence, retaining the most common genes and DNA. This sample has 650,000 to 800,000 distinct CDR3 sequences in its table, and approximately 52% of those were observed once. About 13% of the sample is taken by the ten largest. Sequenced sample: blood. All receptors come from an elderly woman in good health.

The sample holds many counts of this clonotype. The chain combines TRBV6-6 with TRBJ2-7; D unresolved. The germline CDR1 and CDR2 sequences are MNHNY and SVGAGI (reference sequence). This CDR3 is 15 amino acids long. V was shortened by 6 bases and J by 3 bases, with 18 bases between the two germline ends. The CDR3 is CASRAVSTVNYEQYF. CDR3 coding DNA: TGTGCCAGCAGGGCCGTAAGCACCGTTAACTACGAGCAGTACTTC.

This clonotype has a count of ten or more. CDR3 loop: CASSYGVMTDTDTQYF. The CDR3 nucleotides are TGTGCCAGCAGTTACGGTGTGATGACTGACACAGATACGCAGTATTTT. The V call is TRBV6-5, the J call TRBJ2-3, with no clear D. The CDR3 extends over 16 amino acids. Germline V gives CDR1 MNHEY, CDR2 SVGAGI. V shed 2 bases and J shed 2 bases, with 14 bases lying between them.

The V gene is TRBV7-8, the J gene TRBJ1-1; maybe TRBD1 (5 bases). This CDR3 region has 14 residues. V lost 4 bases and J lost 0, with 9 bases in between. CDR1 SGHVS and CDR2 FQNEAQ come from the germline V gene. DNA for the CDR3: TGTGCCAGCAGCTGGGACGGTCTGAACACTGAAGCTTTCTTT. It translates to CASSWDGLNTEAFF.